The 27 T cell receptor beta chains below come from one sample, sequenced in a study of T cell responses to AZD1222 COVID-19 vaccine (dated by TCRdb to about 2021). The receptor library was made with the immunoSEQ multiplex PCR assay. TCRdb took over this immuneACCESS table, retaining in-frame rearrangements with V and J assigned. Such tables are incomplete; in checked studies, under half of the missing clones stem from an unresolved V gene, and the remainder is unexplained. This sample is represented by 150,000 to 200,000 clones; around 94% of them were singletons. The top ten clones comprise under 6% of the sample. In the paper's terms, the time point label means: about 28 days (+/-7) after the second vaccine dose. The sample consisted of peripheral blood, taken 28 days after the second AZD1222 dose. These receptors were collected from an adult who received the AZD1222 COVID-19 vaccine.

The CDR3 is CASSLVGQGRLGDYEQYF. For the CDR3, the DNA is TGTGCCAGCAGCTTAGTGGGACAGGGGAGACTCGGAGACTACGAGCAGTACTTC. The rearrangement links TRBV7-2 to TRBJ2-7; 10 bases match TRBD1. The CDR3 runs 18 residues. Germline-derived CDR1 and CDR2 are SGHTA and FQGNSA. Unmatched junction bases numbered 12, after V lost 1 base and J lost 3 bases.

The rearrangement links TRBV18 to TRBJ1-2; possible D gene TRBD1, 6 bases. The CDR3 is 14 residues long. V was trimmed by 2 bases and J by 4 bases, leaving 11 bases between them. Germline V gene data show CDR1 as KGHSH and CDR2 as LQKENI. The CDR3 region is CASSPSGQSYGYTF. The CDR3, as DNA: TGTGCCAGCTCACCATCCGGACAGTCCTATGGCTACACCTTC.

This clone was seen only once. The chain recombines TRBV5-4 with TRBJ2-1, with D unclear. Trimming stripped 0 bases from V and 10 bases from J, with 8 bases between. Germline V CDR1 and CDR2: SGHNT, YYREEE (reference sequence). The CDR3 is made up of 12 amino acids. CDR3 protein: CASSLAGPEQFF. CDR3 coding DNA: TGTGCCAGCAGCTTGGCCGGCCCGGAGCAGTTCTTC.

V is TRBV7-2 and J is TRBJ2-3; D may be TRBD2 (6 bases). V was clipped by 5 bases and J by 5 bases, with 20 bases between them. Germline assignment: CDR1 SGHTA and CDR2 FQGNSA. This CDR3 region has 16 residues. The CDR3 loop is CASSPQAGRGGDTQYF. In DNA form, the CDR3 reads TGTGCCAGCAGCCCCCAAGCGGGCCGAGGTGGAGATACGCAGTATTTT.

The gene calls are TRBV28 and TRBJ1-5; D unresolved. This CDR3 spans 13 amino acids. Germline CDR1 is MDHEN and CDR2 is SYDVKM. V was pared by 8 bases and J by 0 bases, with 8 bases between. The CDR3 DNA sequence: TGTGCCAGCGCGACGGATAGCAATCAGCCCCAGCATTTT. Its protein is CASATDSNQPQHF. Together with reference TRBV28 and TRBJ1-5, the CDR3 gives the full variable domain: DVKVTQSSRYLVKRTGEKVFLECVQDMDHENMFWYRQDPGLGLRLIYFSYDVKMKEKGDIPEGYSVSREKKERFSLILESASTNQTSMYLCASATDSNQPQHFGDGTRLSIL.

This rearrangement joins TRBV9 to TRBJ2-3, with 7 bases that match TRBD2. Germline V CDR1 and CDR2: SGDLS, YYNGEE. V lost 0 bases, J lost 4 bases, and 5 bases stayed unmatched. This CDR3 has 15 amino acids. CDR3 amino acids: CASSVAGAGADTQYF. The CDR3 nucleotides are TGTGCCAGCAGCGTAGCCGGGGCGGGGGCAGATACGCAGTATTTT. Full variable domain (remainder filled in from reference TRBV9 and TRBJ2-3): DSGVTQTPKHLITATGQRVTLRCSPRSGDLSVYWYQQSLDQGLQFLIQYYNGEERAKGNILERFSAQQFPDLHSELNLSSLELGDSALYFCASSVAGAGADTQYFGPGTRLTVL.

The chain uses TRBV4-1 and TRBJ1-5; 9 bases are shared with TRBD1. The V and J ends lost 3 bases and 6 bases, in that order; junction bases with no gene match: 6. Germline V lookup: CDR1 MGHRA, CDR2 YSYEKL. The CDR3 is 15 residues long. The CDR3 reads CASSQRQGEVQPQHF. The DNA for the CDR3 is TGCGCCAGCAGCCAGAGACAGGGGGAGGTTCAGCCCCAGCATTTT.

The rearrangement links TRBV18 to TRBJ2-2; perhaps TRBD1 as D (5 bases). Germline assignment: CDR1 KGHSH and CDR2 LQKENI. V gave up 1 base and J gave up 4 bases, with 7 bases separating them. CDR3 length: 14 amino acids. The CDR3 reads CASSPLQGTGELFF. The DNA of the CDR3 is TGTGCCAGCTCACCACTCCAGGGCACCGGGGAGCTGTTTTTT.

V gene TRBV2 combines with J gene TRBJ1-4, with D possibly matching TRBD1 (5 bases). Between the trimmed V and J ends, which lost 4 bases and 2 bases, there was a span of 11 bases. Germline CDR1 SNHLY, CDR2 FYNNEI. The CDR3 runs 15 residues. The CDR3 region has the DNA TGTGCCAGCAGTGTTAGGGCAGGGACTAATGAAAAACTGTTTTTT. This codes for CASSVRAGTNEKLFF.

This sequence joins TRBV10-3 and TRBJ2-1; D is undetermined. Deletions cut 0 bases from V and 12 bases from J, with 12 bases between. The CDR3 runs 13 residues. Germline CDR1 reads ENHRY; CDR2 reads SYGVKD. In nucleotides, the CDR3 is TGTGCCATCAGTGAGTCCCCCAGTACCCCGCAGTTCTTC. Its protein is CAISESPSTPQFF.

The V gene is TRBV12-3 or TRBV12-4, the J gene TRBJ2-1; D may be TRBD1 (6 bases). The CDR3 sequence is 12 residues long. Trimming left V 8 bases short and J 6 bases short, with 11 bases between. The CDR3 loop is CASSKGVNEQFF. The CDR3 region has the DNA TGTGCCAGCTCCAAGGGGGTCAATGAGCAGTTCTTC.

The CDR3 nucleotides read TGTGCCAGTACAACCCAATCGACAGGGGGCGCGCATGGCTACACCTTC. Amino acids: CASTTQSTGGAHGYTF. This chain links TRBV19 with TRBJ1-2; the match to TRBD1 covers 10 bases. V gave up 7 bases and J gave up 6 bases; unmatched junction bases: 14. Per the germline V gene, CDR1 is LNHDA and CDR2 is SQIVND (reference sequence). This CDR3 region has 16 residues.

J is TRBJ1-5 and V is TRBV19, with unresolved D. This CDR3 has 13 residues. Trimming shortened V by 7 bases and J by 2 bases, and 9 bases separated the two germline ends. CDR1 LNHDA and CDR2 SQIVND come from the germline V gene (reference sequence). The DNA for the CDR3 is TGTGCCAGTATAGGCGGAGGCAATCAGCCCCAGCATTTT. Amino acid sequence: CASIGGGNQPQHF.

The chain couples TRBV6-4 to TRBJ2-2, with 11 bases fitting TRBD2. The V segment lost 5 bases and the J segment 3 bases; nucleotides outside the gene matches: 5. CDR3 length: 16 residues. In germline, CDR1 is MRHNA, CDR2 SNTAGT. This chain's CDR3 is CASSFLAGGDTGELFF. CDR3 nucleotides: TGTGCCAGCAGTTTTCTAGCGGGAGGCGACACCGGGGAGCTGTTTTTT.

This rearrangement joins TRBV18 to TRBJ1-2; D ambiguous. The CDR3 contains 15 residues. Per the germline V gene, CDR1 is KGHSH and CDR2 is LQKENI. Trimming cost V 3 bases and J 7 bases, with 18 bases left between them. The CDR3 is CASSPPLGEAGGYTF. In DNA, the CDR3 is TGTGCCAGCTCACCCCCCCTCGGAGAGGCGGGTGGCTACACCTTC.

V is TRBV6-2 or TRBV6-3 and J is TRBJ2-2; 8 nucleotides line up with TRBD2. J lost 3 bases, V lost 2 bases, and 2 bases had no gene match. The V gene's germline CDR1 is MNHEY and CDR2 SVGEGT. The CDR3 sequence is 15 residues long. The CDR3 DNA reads TGTGCCAGCAGTTACGTAGCGGGGTACACCGGGGAGCTGTTTTTT. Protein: CASSYVAGYTGELFF.

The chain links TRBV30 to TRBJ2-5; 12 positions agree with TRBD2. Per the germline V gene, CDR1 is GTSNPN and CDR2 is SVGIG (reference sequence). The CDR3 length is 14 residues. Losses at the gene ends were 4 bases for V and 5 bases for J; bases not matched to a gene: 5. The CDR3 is CAWIRTSGIETQYF. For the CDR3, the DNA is TGTGCCTGGATCCGGACTAGCGGGATTGAGACCCAGTACTTC. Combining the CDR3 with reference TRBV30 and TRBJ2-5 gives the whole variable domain SQTIHQWPATLVQPVGSPLSLECTVEGTSNPNLYWYRQAAGRGLQLLFYSVGIGQISSEVPQNLSASRPQDRQFILSSKKLLLSDSGFYLCAWIRTSGIETQYFGPGTRLLVL.

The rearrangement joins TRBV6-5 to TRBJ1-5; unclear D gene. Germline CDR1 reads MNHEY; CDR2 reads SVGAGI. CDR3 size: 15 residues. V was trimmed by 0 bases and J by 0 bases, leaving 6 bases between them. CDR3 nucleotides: TGTGCCAGCAGTTACTCGCATGATAGCAATCAGCCCCAGCATTTT. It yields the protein CASSYSHDSNQPQHF.

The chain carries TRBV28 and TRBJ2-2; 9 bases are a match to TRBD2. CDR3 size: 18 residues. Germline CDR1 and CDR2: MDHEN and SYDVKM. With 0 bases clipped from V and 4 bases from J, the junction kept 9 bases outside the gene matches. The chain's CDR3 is CASSLWGSGSMVTGELFF. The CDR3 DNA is TGTGCCAGCAGTTTATGGGGTAGCGGGAGCATGGTCACCGGGGAGCTGTTTTTT.

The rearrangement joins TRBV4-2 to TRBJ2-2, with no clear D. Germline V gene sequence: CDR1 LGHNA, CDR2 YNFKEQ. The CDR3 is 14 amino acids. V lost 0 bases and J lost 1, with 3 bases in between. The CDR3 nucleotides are TGTGCCAGCAGCCAAGAGCAGAACACCGGGGAGCTGTTTTTT. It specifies CASSQEQNTGELFF.

The CDR3 nucleotides read TGTGCCATCAGGGCCGGGGGCATAGATACGCAGTATTTT. Residues: CAIRAGGIDTQYF. The V call is TRBV7-2, the J call TRBJ2-3; D is possibly TRBD1 or TRBD2 (6 bases each). The CDR3 has 13 amino acids. V was clipped by 10 bases and J by 5 bases, with 16 bases between them. From germline, CDR1 is SGHTA and CDR2 FQGNSA.

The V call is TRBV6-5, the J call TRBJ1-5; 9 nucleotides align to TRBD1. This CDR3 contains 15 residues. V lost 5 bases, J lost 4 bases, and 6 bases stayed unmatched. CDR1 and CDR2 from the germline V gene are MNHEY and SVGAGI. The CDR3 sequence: CASSPDRGHNQPQHF. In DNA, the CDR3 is TGTGCCAGCAGTCCGGACAGGGGCCATAATCAGCCCCAGCATTTT.

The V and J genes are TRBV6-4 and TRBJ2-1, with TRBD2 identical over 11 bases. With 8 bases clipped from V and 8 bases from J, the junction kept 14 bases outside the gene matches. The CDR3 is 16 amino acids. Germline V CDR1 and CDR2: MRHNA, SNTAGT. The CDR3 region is CASENSTASGRYEQFF. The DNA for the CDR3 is TGTGCCAGCGAAAATTCCACAGCTAGCGGGAGGTATGAGCAGTTCTTC.

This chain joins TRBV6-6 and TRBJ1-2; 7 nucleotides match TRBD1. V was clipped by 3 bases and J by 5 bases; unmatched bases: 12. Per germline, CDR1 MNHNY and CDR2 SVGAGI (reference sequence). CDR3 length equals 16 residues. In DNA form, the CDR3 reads TGTGCCAGCAGTTATCCCCCCGACAGGGAGGAATATGGCTACACCTTC. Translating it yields CASSYPPDREEYGYTF.

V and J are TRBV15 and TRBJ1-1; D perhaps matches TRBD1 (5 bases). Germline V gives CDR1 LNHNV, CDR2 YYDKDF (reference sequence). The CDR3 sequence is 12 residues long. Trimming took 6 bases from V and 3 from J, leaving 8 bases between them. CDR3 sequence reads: CATSTGYTEAFF. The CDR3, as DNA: TGTGCCACCAGTACAGGATACACTGAAGCTTTCTTT.

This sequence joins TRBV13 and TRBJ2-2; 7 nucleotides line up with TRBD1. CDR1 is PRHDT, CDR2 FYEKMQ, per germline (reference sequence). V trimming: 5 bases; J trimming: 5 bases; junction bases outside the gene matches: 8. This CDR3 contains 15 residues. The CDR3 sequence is CASSRRTGETGELFF. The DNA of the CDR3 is TGTGCCAGCAGCCGCAGGACAGGAGAGACCGGGGAGCTGTTTTTT.

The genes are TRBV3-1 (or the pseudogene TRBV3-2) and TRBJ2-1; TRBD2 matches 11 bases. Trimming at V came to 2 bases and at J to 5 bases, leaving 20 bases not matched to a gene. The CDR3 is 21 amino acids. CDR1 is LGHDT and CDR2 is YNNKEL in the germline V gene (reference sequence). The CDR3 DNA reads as TGTGCCAGCAGCCAAACCCCCAAATTAGCGGGAGGGACTTCGACTAACAATGAGCAGTTCTTC. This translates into CASSQTPKLAGGTSTNNEQFF.